A selection of T cell receptor beta chains follows, all from one sample in a study of T cells in Graves' hyperthyroidism and ophthalmopathy. A single record per CDR3 protein comes from TCRdb applying MiXCR to the multiplex PCR reads. The sample shows around 100,000 distinct CDR3 sequences, 47% of them seen only once. Input material: blood. Receptors originate from a man aged 35 to 55 with Graves' hyperthyroidism. Both conserved end residues are part of each CDR3. Each record gives: J gene, V gene, D gene, clone size, CDR3 protein, CDR3 DNA. D genes are given only for firm matches. Size is stated for part of the rows, as once, few or many counts, or as a class when the clone is expanded.

TRBJ2-2	TRBV24-1	-	-	CATSDGTGELFF	TGTGCCACCAGTGATGGCACAGGGGAGCTGTTTTTT
TRBJ2-7	TRBV10-3	-	-	CAISDHFNAGGGMGEQYF	TGTGCCATCAGTGACCACTTTAACGCAGGGGGGGGCATGGGGGAGCAGTACTTC
TRBJ1-5	TRBV20-1	TRBD1	few	CSARGTGDQPQHF	TGCAGTGCTAGGGGGACAGGGGATCAGCCCCAGCATTTT
TRBJ2-1	TRBV20-1	TRBD2	-	CSARFGGTSGYNEQFF	TGCAGTGCTAGATTTGGCGGGACTAGCGGCTACAATGAGCAGTTCTTC
TRBJ2-5	TRBV15	-	-	CATRGGGQETQYF	TGTGCCACTCGAGGGGGGGGCCAAGAGACCCAGTACTTC
TRBJ2-7	TRBV7-9	-	many	CASSLVVGSSYEQYF	TGTGCCAGCAGCTTAGTCGTGGGGAGCTCCTACGAGCAGTACTTC
TRBJ2-2	TRBV20-1	TRBD2	many	CSARDLQRELTGELFF	TGCAGTGCTAGAGATTTGCAGCGGGAACTCACCGGGGAGCTGTTTTTT
TRBJ1-6	TRBV11-2	-	many	CASSHLQGAPSPLHF	TGTGCCAGCAGCCACCTTCAAGGGGCTCCCTCACCCCTCCACTTT
TRBJ1-2	TRBV7-2	-	once	CASSLVGKYGYTF	TGTGCCAGCAGCTTAGTGGGGAAGTATGGCTACACCTTC
TRBJ1-1	TRBV14	TRBD1	many	CASSQMTGVNTEAFF	TGTGCCAGCAGCCAAATGACAGGGGTGAACACTGAAGCTTTCTTT
TRBJ1-1	TRBV29-1	-	-	CSAGLGTEAFF	TGCAGCGCAGGGTTGGGGACTGAAGCTTTCTTT
TRBJ2-3	TRBV14	-	many	CASSRFQGGRRDTQYF	TGTGCCAGCAGCCGATTCCAGGGAGGCCGGCGGGATACGCAGTATTTT
TRBJ2-7	TRBV7-3	TRBD1	many	CASSWTGGPSYEQYF	TGTGCCAGCAGCTGGACAGGGGGCCCGTCGTACGAGCAGTACTTC
TRBJ1-2	TRBV7-9	-	-	CASSLGSAYGYTF	TGTGCCAGCAGCTTAGGTTCGGCCTATGGCTACACCTTC
TRBJ1-4	TRBV7-9	-	-	CASSILSGLAGVNEKLFF	TGTGCCAGCAGCATACTGAGCGGACTAGCGGGAGTAAATGAAAAACTGTTTTTT
TRBJ2-5	TRBV5-4	-	-	CASSLGGNQPQYF	TGTGCCAGCAGCTTGGGTGGGAATCAGCCCCAGTACTTC
TRBJ2-3	TRBV4-1	TRBD2	many	CASSQELAGGTQYF	TGCGCCAGCAGCCAAGAACTAGCGGGAGGAACGCAGTATTTT
TRBJ2-7	TRBV3-1	-	many	CASSHSGVYEQYF	TGTGCCAGCAGCCACTCAGGGGTTTACGAGCAGTACTTC
TRBJ2-7	TRBV7-9	TRBD2	-	CASSLQSTWTSGRAGTYEQYF	TGTGCCAGCAGCTTACAGTCTACTTGGACTAGCGGGAGGGCCGGGACCTACGAGCAGTACTTC
TRBJ2-7	TRBV7-9	-	-	CASSSGAGPYEQYF	TGTGCCAGCAGCTCGGGCGCAGGGCCCTACGAGCAGTACTTC
TRBJ2-2	TRBV15	-	many	CATSRELQGGTGELFF	TGTGCCACCAGCAGAGAACTTCAGGGGGGGACCGGGGAGCTGTTTTTT
TRBJ2-7	TRBV5-4	TRBD1	-	CASSPAMGTAGYEQYF	TGTGCCAGCAGCCCGGCAATGGGGACAGCCGGTTACGAGCAGTACTTT
TRBJ2-7	TRBV24-1	-	medium-sized	CATSDGDEQYF	TGTGCCACCAGTGATGGTGACGAGCAGTACTTC
TRBJ1-2	TRBV9	-	many	CASSVVPGADYGYTF	TGTGCCAGCAGCGTAGTGCCGGGGGCTGACTATGGCTACACCTTC
TRBJ2-5	TRBV5-5	TRBD2	few	CASSLGLAGGWGQETQYF	TGTGCCAGCAGCCTGGGACTAGCGGGGGGGTGGGGGCAAGAGACCCAGTACTTC
TRBJ2-7	TRBV25-1	-	-	CASSTKTGGTYEQYF	TGTGCCAGCAGTACTAAGACAGGAGGGACCTACGAGCAGTACTTC
TRBJ2-6	TRBV7-6	-	few	CASSLVGSGANVLTF	TGTGCCAGCAGCTTAGTCGGCTCTGGGGCCAACGTCCTGACTTTC
TRBJ2-2	TRBV5-6	TRBD1	many	CASSSTFRTGETGELFF	TGTGCCAGCAGCTCGACCTTTAGGACAGGGGAGACCGGGGAGCTGTTTTTT